The source of this T cell receptor beta chain is a study of T cells in Graves' hyperthyroidism and ophthalmopathy. Using RNA transcripts as the source, TCR beta CDR3 regions were amplified. HTBI primers were employed in a first-round RT-PCR of the TCR CDR3. TCRdb re-derived calls from the multiplex PCR reads in MiXCR, one entry per CDR3 protein. The sample holds 490,000 or so distinct CDR3 sequences, approximately 20% seen once. Ophthalmopathy in the patients scored at least 3 on Clinical Activity Score and at least 4 on NOSPECS grade, lasting under 3 months. General study points: The model identified upcoming ophthalmopathy a median approximately 6.4 months ahead of onset.

This clonotype showed up just a few times. Its specificity is unknown. Between the trimmed V and J ends, which lost 0 bases and 2 bases, there was a span of 20 bases. The CDR3 is 20 residues long. Germline V gives CDR1 MGHRA, CDR2 YSYEKL. The source of this sequence is a man aged 35 to 55 with Graves' ophthalmopathy. The chain employs TRBV4-1 and TRBJ1-6; D not resolved. Sequences were obtained from blood. CDR3 sequence: CASSQESGLGRAAYNSPLHF. Here the CDR3 DNA reads TGCGCCAGCAGCCAAGAATCTGGCTTAGGGAGGGCGGCCTATAATTCACCCCTCCACTTT.